The 23 T cell receptor beta chains below all came from one sample that was sequenced in a study of metastatic and nonmetastatic thyroid tumors. All patients were untreated before thyroid surgery. TCRdb reprocessed the PCR reads using MiXCR. Here the sample spans about 33,000 clones, about 18% being singletons. Sequencing was done on a sample of blood. These receptors came from a female donor with papillary thyroid cancer or a benign thyroid nodule (not recorded which). Some clones in this sample may be carry-over from other donors' samples.

This clone was counted ten times or more. The CDR3 nucleotides read TGTGCCAGCAGCCCTAGTCAGGGTGGCGAGCAGTACTTC. Protein sequence: CASSPSQGGEQYF. The chain recombines TRBV9 with TRBJ2-7, with D perhaps TRBD1 (5 bases). This CDR3 comprises 13 residues. V was cut by 4 bases and J by 6 bases, with 14 bases left in between. Germline V gives CDR1 SGDLS, CDR2 YYNGEE.

This clone has at least ten counts. V and J are TRBV9 and TRBJ2-7, with D tentatively TRBD2 (6 bases). This CDR3 has 15 amino acids. Germline assignment: CDR1 SGDLS and CDR2 YYNGEE. Trimming took 0 bases from V and 6 from J, leaving 16 bases between them. The CDR3 loop is CASSVATGEVVEQYF. The CDR3 DNA reads as TGTGCCAGCAGCGTAGCTACGGGAGAGGTGGTCGAGCAGTACTTC.

Turning to this clone: The junction departs from the called germline gene at one end, perhaps through a read error. The genes are TRBV9 and TRBJ1-6, with a tentative D call TRBD1 (5 bases). Germline V lookup: CDR1 SGDLS, CDR2 YYNGEE. The CDR3 contains 16 residues. CDR3 sequence: CASSVGVTAGNSHLHF. The CDR3 nucleotides read TGTGCCAGCAGCGTAGGTGTGACAGCGGGAAATTCACACCTCCACTTT. The full variable domain, rest sourced from reference TRBV9 and TRBJ1-6, is DSGVTQTPKHLITATGQRVTLRCSPRSGDLSVYWYQQSLDQGLQFLIQYYNGEERAKGNILERFSAQQFPDLHSELNLSSLELGDSALYFCASSVGVTAGNSHLHFGNGTRLTVT.

The table lists this clone with many counts. This may be a read error, as it is one base from a much larger clone. This sample includes further DNA sequences coding for the same CDR3. This chain links TRBV28 with TRBJ2-1; weak D call: TRBD2 (6 bases). This CDR3 spans 13 amino acids. V lost 2 bases and J lost 7, with 9 bases in between. CDR1 MDHEN and CDR2 SYDVKM come from the germline V gene. CDR3 in amino acids: CASSLGGSNEQFF. In nucleotides, the CDR3 is TGTGCCAGCAGTTTAGGAGGGTCGAATGAGCAGTTCTTC. The full variable domain, with the rest looked up from reference TRBV28 and TRBJ2-1, is DVKVTQSSRYLVKRTGEKVFLECVQDMDHENMFWYRQDPGLGLRLIYFSYDVKMKEKGDIPEGYSVSREKKERFSLILESASTNQTSMYLCASSLGGSNEQFFGPGTRLTVL.

V usage is TRBV5-5 and J usage is TRBJ2-7; 11 nucleotides agree with TRBD1. The CDR3 length is 15 residues. V shed 5 bases, J shed 0 bases, and the junction held 4 bases outside the gene matches. Germline lookup yields CDR1 SGHKS and CDR2 YYEKEE (reference sequence). The CDR3 reads CASRRGQGVSYEQYF. CDR3 bases: TGTGCCAGCAGAAGGGGACAGGGGGTCTCCTACGAGCAGTACTTC. The full variable domain, its missing parts supplied by reference TRBV5-5 and TRBJ2-7, is DAGVTQSPTHLIKTRGQQVTLRCSPISGHKSVSWYQQVLGQGPQFIFQYYEKEERGRGNFPDRFSARQFPNYSSELNVNALLLGDSALYLCASRRGQGVSYEQYFGPGTRLTVT.

This clone showed up many times. The chain recombines TRBV4-1 with TRBJ2-5, with 9 positions matching TRBD1. After removal of 2 bases from V and 5 bases from J, the junction contained 12 bases not matched to a gene. This CDR3 has 17 residues. Germline V lookup: CDR1 MGHRA, CDR2 YSYEKL. The CDR3 DNA reads as TGCGCCAGCAGCCAAAGCTCTCCAGGACAGGGGATTGAGACCCAGTACTTC. Protein: CASSQSSPGQGIETQYF.

This clone was seen ten or more times. The chain is built from TRBV7-3 and TRBJ1-1; weak D call: TRBD1 (6 bases). This CDR3 is built from 13 residues. Germline V gene data show CDR1 as SGHTA and CDR2 as FQGTGA. Between the trimmed V and J ends, which lost 4 bases and 4 bases, there was a span of 10 bases. Here the CDR3 DNA reads TGTGCCAGCAGCTACGGGGGCTTCACTGAAGCTTTCTTT. This translates into CASSYGGFTEAFF.

This clone was counted only a few times. The rearrangement joins TRBV6-1 to TRBJ2-7; 7 bases map to TRBD1. The ends lost 4 bases at V and 8 bases at J; junction bases unmatched: 8. Germline assignment: CDR1 MNHNS and CDR2 SASEGT. The CDR3 length is 13 residues. The CDR3 DNA reads as TGTGCCAGCAGTGCAGACAGGGCCGGGAAGCAGTACTTC. This sequence encodes CASSADRAGKQYF.

This clone was observed at least ten times. V is TRBV20-1 and J is TRBJ1-2; 9 bases map to TRBD1. The CDR3 loop spans 13 amino acids. V lost 8 bases and J lost 7; bases outside the gene matches: 11. CDR1 is DFQATT, CDR2 SNEGSKA, per germline (reference sequence). DNA for the CDR3: TGCAGTACTACTCTGGGACAGGGCTCTGGCTACACCTTC. It translates to CSTTLGQGSGYTF.

This clone was counted many times. The V gene is TRBV7-9, the J gene TRBJ1-2, with D unclear. V was cut by 5 bases and J by 8 bases, with 12 bases left in between. The germline V gene encodes CDR1 SEHNR and CDR2 FQNEAQ (reference sequence). CDR3 size: 12 residues. The CDR3 loop is CASSAPRWGYTF. The CDR3 nucleotides read TGTGCCAGCAGCGCACCTCGCTGGGGCTACACCTTC.

This clone was seen many times. This chain connects TRBV3-1 to TRBJ2-3; 8 bases fit TRBD2. The CDR3 has 15 amino acids. Trimming removed 0 bases from V and 3 bases from J; junction bases left unmatched: 2. Germline V gene data show CDR1 as LGHDT and CDR2 as YNNKEL (reference sequence). The CDR3 protein is CASSQDGTRTDTQYF. The CDR3 DNA reads as TGTGCCAGCAGCCAAGATGGGACTAGAACAGATACGCAGTATTTT.

V and J are TRBV11-3 and TRBJ2-2; 7 nucleotides line up with TRBD2. Germline-derived CDR1 and CDR2 are SGHNT and YENEEA. This CDR3 is built from 14 residues. Trimming cost V 4 bases and J 5 bases; bases outside gene matches: 4. The CDR3, as DNA: TGTGCCAGCAGCTCCGGGGGGACGACCGGGGAGCTGTTTTTT. Amino acids: CASSSGGTTGELFF.

CDR3 nucleotides: TGCGCCAGCAGCCAAGATACCCGAAACACTGAAGCTTTCTTT. Its protein product is CASSQDTRNTEAFF. This chain uses TRBV4-3 with TRBJ1-1, with D hard to call. V lost 0 bases, J lost 2 bases, and 7 bases lay in between. The CDR3 has 14 residues. Per the germline V gene, CDR1 is LGHNA and CDR2 is YSLEER.

The V gene is TRBV6-2 or TRBV6-3, the J gene TRBJ2-6, with D maybe TRBD1 (5 bases). Trimming removed 9 bases from V and 0 bases from J, with 12 bases in between. Germline V gene data show CDR1 as MNHEY and CDR2 as SVGEGT. CDR3 size: 15 residues. In DNA, the CDR3 is TGTGCCAGTAGTCGGACACTCTCTGGGGCCAACGTCCTGACTTTC. Amino acid sequence: CASSRTLSGANVLTF.

This clone came up a few times. V gene TRBV6-2 or TRBV6-3 combines with J gene TRBJ2-2, with TRBD2 identical over 10 bases. V dropped 5 bases and J dropped 6; count of bases not matched to a gene: 9. Germline lookup yields CDR1 MNHEY and CDR2 SVGEGT. CDR3 length: 16 amino acids. The CDR3 bases are TGTGCCAGCAGTAGTGGACTAGCGGAGGGTTCCGGGGAGCTGTTTTTT. Translated, it gives CASSSGLAEGSGELFF.

This clone has ten or more counts. A read error may explain this, as a much larger clone is one base away. Other DNA sequences in the same sample also yield this CDR3. The chain carries TRBV6-2 or TRBV6-3 and TRBJ1-2; D gene ambiguous. Germline values: CDR1 MNHEY, CDR2 SVGEGT. V gave up 6 bases and J gave up 8 bases, with 10 bases separating them. The CDR3 has 11 amino acids. DNA for the CDR3: TGTGCCAGCAGCTACCTCGCCGGCTACACCTTC. Amino acids: CASSYLAGYTF.

This clone came up many times. The chain employs TRBV15 and TRBJ2-1; D is possibly TRBD1 (5 bases). The V gene lost 7 bases and the J gene lost 5 bases, with 15 bases spanning the gap. This CDR3 has 14 residues. CDR1 is LNHNV, CDR2 YYDKDF, per germline (reference sequence). The CDR3 loop reads CATMDRTKNNEQFF. The CDR3 nucleotides are TGTGCCACCATGGATAGGACAAAAAACAATGAGCAGTTCTTC.

This clone occurred a few times. The rearrangement uses TRBV6-2 or TRBV6-3 and TRBJ2-3; D gene ambiguous. In germline, CDR1 is MNHEY, CDR2 SVGEGT. Trimming left V 5 bases short and J 2 bases short, with 14 bases between. This CDR3 has 15 residues. The CDR3, as DNA: TGTGCCAGCAGTGGAATAGCTTGGAACACAGATACGCAGTATTTT. Encoded protein: CASSGIAWNTDTQYF.

This clone came up many times. Within the sample, other DNA sequences also encode this same CDR3. The rearrangement uses TRBV4-2 and TRBJ2-2; 8 bases fit TRBD2. This CDR3 spans 14 amino acids. V lost 7 bases to trimming and J lost 3 bases; unmatched junction nucleotides: 4. Germline values: CDR1 LGHNA, CDR2 YNFKEQ. CDR3 region: CASKGREDTGELFF. In nucleotides, the CDR3 is TGTGCCAGCAAAGGGCGGGAGGACACCGGGGAGCTGTTTTTT.

This clone was seen only a few times. Germline and junction disagree at one end, which may indicate a read error. The chain couples TRBV12-3 or TRBV12-4 to TRBJ2-5; 7 bases fit TRBD2. The CDR3 sequence is 15 residues long. CDR3 in DNA: TGTGCCAGCAGTCTCCGGGAGGTACACCAAGAGAACCAGTACTTC. It yields the protein CASSLREVHQENQYF.

This clone was recorded many times. The chain employs TRBV19 and TRBJ2-7; D perhaps matches TRBD1 (5 bases). The CDR3 spans 12 residues. Trimming removed 9 bases at V and 1 base at J, with 10 bases between. From germline, CDR1 is LNHDA and CDR2 SQIVND (reference sequence). The CDR3 loop reads CASHDRSYEQYF. The DNA for the CDR3 is TGTGCCAGCCACGACAGATCCTACGAGCAGTACTTC.

The rearrangement links TRBV6-1 to TRBJ1-2; D might be TRBD1 (6 bases). In germline, CDR1 is MNHNS, CDR2 SASEGT. The V gene lost 4 bases and the J gene lost 4 bases, with 10 bases spanning the gap. The CDR3 loop spans 13 amino acids. CDR3 sequence reads: CASSARGGYGYTF. The CDR3 nucleotides read TGTGCCAGCAGTGCCCGAGGGGGCTATGGCTACACCTTC.

V usage is TRBV7-3 and J usage is TRBJ2-7, with 9 bases lining up with TRBD1. This CDR3 spans 13 amino acids. The junction had 3 bases not matched to a gene; V was cut back by 2 bases and J by 7 bases. From germline, CDR1 is SGHTA and CDR2 FQGTGA. The CDR3 region is CASSLGQGLEQYF. The CDR3 DNA reads as TGTGCCAGCAGCTTAGGACAGGGGCTAGAGCAGTACTTC.